Presented here are 26 T cell receptor beta chains from one specimen sequenced in a study of T cells in Graves' hyperthyroidism and ophthalmopathy. It was RNA transcripts that yielded the amplified TCR beta CDR3 regions. Primed by the HTBI set, a first-round RT-PCR was run on the TCR CDR3. TCRdb passed the multiplex PCR reads through MiXCR, listing each CDR3 protein once. The sample yields about half a million distinct CDR3 sequences, about 20% seen once. The specimen was blood. The origin of the receptors is a man aged 40-55 years with Graves' ophthalmopathy.

The chain combines TRBV20-1 with TRBJ2-4; weak D call: TRBD2 (5 bases). CDR3 length: 13 amino acids. Trimming pared 7 bases from V and 0 bases from J, leaving 10 bases between. Germline values: CDR1 DFQATT, CDR2 SNEGSKA (reference sequence). CDR3 nucleotide sequence: TGCAGTGTCGGGGATCTAGCCAAAAACATTCAGTACTTC. Encoded protein: CSVGDLAKNIQYF.

Many counts were recorded for this clonotype. The rearrangement uses TRBV28 and TRBJ2-1; TRBD1 matches 10 bases. CDR1 is MDHEN, CDR2 SYDVKM, per germline. V shed 6 bases, J shed 3 bases, and the junction held 2 bases outside the gene matches. CDR3 length equals 14 residues. The CDR3 coding sequence is TGTGCCAGCAGGACAGGGGGCATCTACAATGAGCAGTTCTTC. Protein sequence: CASRTGGIYNEQFF. The variable domain in full, completed from reference TRBV28 and TRBJ2-1, reads DVKVTQSSRYLVKRTGEKVFLECVQDMDHENMFWYRQDPGLGLRLIYFSYDVKMKEKGDIPEGYSVSREKKERFSLILESASTNQTSMYLCASRTGGIYNEQFFGPGTRLTVL.

This clonotype was recorded at least ten times. This rearrangement joins TRBV28 to TRBJ1-5; no reliable D call. V shed 10 bases and J shed 0 bases, with 10 bases lying between them. The CDR3 has 13 amino acids. Germline CDR1 and CDR2: MDHEN and SYDVKM. CDR3 bases: TGTGCCATCAGGCTTTCTAGCAATCAGCCCCAGCATTTT. As protein: CAIRLSSNQPQHF. The full variable domain, completed using reference TRBV28 and TRBJ1-5, is DVKVTQSSRYLVKRTGEKVFLECVQDMDHENMFWYRQDPGLGLRLIYFSYDVKMKEKGDIPEGYSVSREKKERFSLILESASTNQTSMYLCAIRLSSNQPQHFGDGTRLSIL.

V gene TRBV28 combines with J gene TRBJ2-7, with D possibly TRBD2 on 5 matching bases. The CDR3 is 14 amino acids. Germline CDR1 and CDR2: MDHEN and SYDVKM. V lost 2 bases to trimming and J lost 6 bases, with 14 bases between them. CDR3: CASSLHESRGEQYF. In nucleotides, the CDR3 is TGTGCCAGCAGTTTACATGAAAGCCGGGGCGAGCAGTACTTC.

The chain recombines TRBV27 with TRBJ2-1; TRBD2 agrees at 11 bases. V was pared by 7 bases and J by 10 bases, with 18 bases of the junction left unmatched. Germline CDR1 MNHEY, CDR2 SMNVEV (reference sequence). This CDR3 spans 17 amino acids. Here the CDR3 reads CASTFLPGTSGGGEQFF. The CDR3 DNA sequence: TGTGCCAGCACCTTTTTACCCGGGACTAGCGGAGGGGGGGAGCAGTTCTTC.

The chain carries TRBV14 and TRBJ2-2, with 9 bases matching TRBD2. The germline gives CDR1 SGHDN, CDR2 FVKESK. The V gene end was trimmed by 2 bases and the J gene end by 8 bases; junction bases not matched to a gene: 15. This CDR3 is built from 18 residues. The CDR3 DNA reads as TGTGCCAGCAGCCAATCCTTTAGCGGGGGCCTTCCGCCGGGGGAGCTGTTTTTT. This sequence encodes CASSQSFSGGLPPGELFF.

The sample holds many counts of this clonotype. The J gene is TRBJ2-5, the V gene TRBV7-3; D ambiguous. The V gene lost 5 bases and the J gene lost 4 bases, with 11 bases spanning the gap. The CDR3 has 13 residues. CDR1 is SGHTA, CDR2 FQGTGA, per germline. CDR3: CASSPTYGETQYF. The CDR3 bases are TGTGCCAGCAGCCCTACGTATGGAGAGACCCAGTACTTC. Full variable domain (missing parts from reference TRBV7-3 and TRBJ2-5): GAGVSQTPSNKVTEKGKYVELRCDPISGHTALYWYRQSLGQGPEFLIYFQGTGAADDSGLPNDRFFAVRPEGSVSTLKIQRTERGDSAVYLCASSPTYGETQYFGPGTRLLVL.

The gene calls are TRBV19 and TRBJ2-6, with D tentatively TRBD2 (5 bases). The CDR3 totals 14 residues. The germline V gene encodes CDR1 LNHDA and CDR2 SQIVND (reference sequence). Trimming removed 6 bases from V and 2 bases from J, with 8 bases in between. The CDR3 DNA is TGTGCCAGTAGAAGAGGGACTGGGGCCAACGTCCTGACTTTC. Translating gives CASRRGTGANVLTF.

In this sample, this clonotype turned up a few times. The CDR3 DNA follows: TGCGCCAGCAGCTTTGGGCTAGCGGAAATTCAGTACTTC. This encodes CASSFGLAEIQYF. The chain is built from TRBV5-1 and TRBJ2-4; 7 positions agree with TRBD2. V gave up 2 bases and J gave up 10 bases; unmatched junction bases: 6. The CDR3 has 13 amino acids. Germline lookup yields CDR1 SGHRS and CDR2 YFSETQ.

About this clonotype: A read error is possible here, since a much larger clone lies one base away. The conserved phenylalanine or tryptophan normally closing the CDR3 is absent here, so this likely arose from a read error. The gene calls are TRBV11-1 and TRBJ2-1, with 8 bases that match TRBD2. Unmatched junction bases numbered 11, after V lost 3 bases and J lost 7 bases. There are 16 residues in the CDR3. The germline V gene has CDR1 SGHAT and CDR2 FQDESV (reference sequence). The CDR3: CASSFRTSKGRNEQFS. Here the CDR3 DNA reads TGTGCCAGCAGCTTTCGGACTAGCAAGGGACGAAATGAGCAGTTCTCC.

This clonotype was counted ten times or more. The CDR3: CASSLGVGGYYEQYF. The DNA of the CDR3 is TGTGCCAGCAGCTTAGGGGTGGGAGGCTACTACGAGCAGTACTTC. This chain joins TRBV7-2 and TRBJ2-7, with D possibly matching TRBD2 (6 bases). Germline V gene sequence: CDR1 SGHTA, CDR2 FQGNSA. Trimming left V 1 base short and J 3 bases short, with 13 bases between. The CDR3 covers 15 residues.

Remarks on this clonotype: This could be a read error, since a much larger clone is one nucleotide away. The V gene is TRBV3-1, the J gene TRBJ2-2; no clear D gene. Trimming removed 4 bases from V and 7 bases from J, with 19 bases in between. Germline CDR1 and CDR2: LGHDT and YNNKEL (reference sequence). There are 16 residues in the CDR3. The CDR3 sequence: CASSLETLWLGGELFF. DNA of the CDR3: TGTGCCAGCAGCCTCGAAACACTATGGCTCGGCGGGGAGCTGTTTTTT. The full variable domain, with the rest looked up from reference TRBV3-1 and TRBJ2-2, is DTAVSQTPKYLVTQMGNDKSIKCEQNLGHDTMYWYKQDSKKFLKIMFSYNNKELIINETVPNRFSPKSPDKAHLNLHINSLELGDSAVYFCASSLETLWLGGELFFGEGSRLTVL.

The chain employs TRBV2 and TRBJ2-3; 14 nucleotides line up with TRBD2. Trimming removed 8 bases from V and 0 bases from J; junction bases left unmatched: 4. CDR3 size: 16 residues. Germline CDR1 is SNHLY and CDR2 is FYNNEI. The CDR3 sequence: CASRTSGGRSTDTQYF. In nucleotides, the CDR3 is TGTGCCAGCCGGACTAGCGGGGGGCGAAGCACAGATACGCAGTATTTT. The full variable domain, with the rest looked up from reference TRBV2 and TRBJ2-3, is EPEVTQTPSHQVTQMGQEVILRCVPISNHLYFYWYRQILGQKVEFLVSFYNNEISEKSEIFDDQFSVERPDGSNFTLKIRSTKLEDSAMYFCASRTSGGRSTDTQYFGPGTRLTVL.

The rearrangement uses TRBV20-1 and TRBJ2-3, with 11 bases matching TRBD2. CDR3 length equals 14 residues. Trimming removed 5 bases from V and 6 bases from J; junction bases left unmatched: 7. Germline V gene lookup returns CDR1 DFQATT and CDR2 SNEGSKA (reference sequence). The CDR3 region has the DNA TGCAGTGCTTTAGCGGGGGGGGTGGGGGATACGCAGTATTTT. Amino acid sequence: CSALAGGVGDTQYF.

Only a few counts were recorded for this clonotype. The V call is TRBV20-1, the J call TRBJ2-3; D is unclear. This CDR3 is 12 amino acids long. Trimming removed 6 bases from V and 3 bases from J, with 10 bases in between. The germline V gene has CDR1 DFQATT and CDR2 SNEGSKA (reference sequence). CDR3 DNA: TGCAGTGCGTTCTTTGGAACAGATACGCAGTATTTT. It yields the protein CSAFFGTDTQYF.

The chain recombines TRBV13 with TRBJ2-2; 9 nucleotides match TRBD2. Germline lookup yields CDR1 PRHDT and CDR2 FYEKMQ (reference sequence). This CDR3 region has 15 residues. The junction had 7 bases not matched to a gene; V was cut back by 5 bases and J by 6 bases. In nucleotides, the CDR3 is TGTGCCAGCAGCGTCGCGGGGGGGCCCTCCGGGGAGCTGTTTTTT. Translated: CASSVAGGPSGELFF.

This clonotype came up many times. The V and J genes are TRBV20-1 and TRBJ2-7, with TRBD2 matching over 10 bases. The V and J ends lost 6 bases and 5 bases, in that order; junction bases with no gene match: 13. CDR3 length equals 15 residues. The V gene's germline CDR1 is DFQATT and CDR2 SNEGSKA (reference sequence). The CDR3 sequence: CSASPSGRATHEQYF. CDR3 coding DNA: TGCAGTGCGAGCCCAAGCGGGAGGGCCACCCACGAGCAGTACTTC.

This rearrangement joins TRBV7-2 to TRBJ2-5; 8 bases map to TRBD2. The ends lost 4 bases at V and 6 bases at J; junction bases unmatched: 10. The CDR3 is made up of 15 amino acids. CDR1 SGHTA and CDR2 FQGNSA come from the germline V gene. The CDR3 loop reads CASSSSGGGIKTQYF. CDR3 nucleotides: TGTGCCAGCAGCTCCTCCGGGGGGGGCATTAAGACCCAGTACTTC.

This clonotype was counted only a few times. This chain links TRBV4-3 with TRBJ1-2; D remains unclear. Trimming removed 0 bases at V and 4 bases at J, with 12 bases between. The CDR3 covers 15 residues. CDR1 is LGHNA and CDR2 is YSLEER in the germline V gene. CDR3 sequence reads: CASSQEASPIYGYTF. The CDR3 bases are TGCGCCAGCAGCCAAGAGGCCTCGCCCATCTATGGCTACACCTTC.

This chain connects TRBV11-2 to TRBJ1-2; 11 bases line up with TRBD1. Trimming cost V 6 bases and J 5 bases; bases outside gene matches: 5. CDR3 length: 14 residues. Germline lookup yields CDR1 SGHAT and CDR2 FQNNGV. The CDR3 here is CASSLGQGVYGYTF. CDR3 DNA: TGTGCCAGCAGTTTGGGACAGGGGGTTTATGGCTACACCTTC.

The rearrangement joins TRBV19 to TRBJ1-1, with 7 positions matching TRBD1. This CDR3 spans 14 amino acids. The germline CDR1 and CDR2 sequences are LNHDA and SQIVND (reference sequence). Unmatched junction bases numbered 5, after V lost 4 bases and J lost 3 bases. Written as DNA, the CDR3 is TGTGCCAGTAGTACCCAAGACAGGGACACTGAAGCTTTCTTT. Amino acid sequence: CASSTQDRDTEAFF.

Many counts were recorded for this clonotype. This chain links TRBV11-2 with TRBJ2-3; 8 bases fit TRBD2. CDR1 is SGHAT, CDR2 FQNNGV, per germline. V was pared by 3 bases and J by 14 bases, with 13 bases of the junction left unmatched. This CDR3 region has 14 residues. CDR3 coding DNA: TGTGCCAGCAGCTTTTTTACCGGGACTAGAGGGATGTATTTT. This encodes CASSFFTGTRGMYF.

This clonotype was seen a handful of times. The V and J genes are TRBV4-1 and TRBJ1-2; 8 bases fit TRBD1. The CDR3 contains 15 residues. Germline CDR1 is MGHRA and CDR2 is YSYEKL. With 4 bases clipped from V and 4 bases from J, the junction kept 8 bases outside the gene matches. The CDR3, as DNA: TGCGCCAGCAGCCGCGGACAGGGATGGATCTATGGCTACACCTTC. It translates to CASSRGQGWIYGYTF.

This clonotype occurred once. The chain recombines TRBV11-2 with TRBJ2-1, with TRBD2 identical over 13 bases. This CDR3 has 18 amino acids. CDR1 SGHAT and CDR2 FQNNGV come from the germline V gene. The ends lost 8 bases at V and 12 bases at J; junction bases unmatched: 22. CDR3 residues: CASGYPPTGTSGIAGQFF. In DNA form, the CDR3 reads TGTGCCAGCGGATACCCCCCTACCGGGACTAGCGGGATCGCGGGGCAGTTCTTC.

This clonotype has a count of ten or more. The rearrangement uses TRBV7-8 and TRBJ1-2; TRBD1 matches 7 bases. CDR3 length: 17 residues. CDR1 and CDR2 (germline): SGHVS, FQNEAQ. J lost 6 bases, V lost 2 bases, and 15 bases had no gene match. The CDR3 bases are TGTGCCAGCAGCTTATTGGGAAGGGGGCTAAGGGCAGATGGCTACACCTTC. Amino acids: CASSLLGRGLRADGYTF.

CDR3 nucleotide sequence: TGTGCCAGCAGCCCGCGGACTAGCGGGAGGGTCTCCGGGGAGCTGTTTTTT. Amino acid sequence: CASSPRTSGRVSGELFF. The chain is built from TRBV9 and TRBJ2-2, with TRBD2 identical over 15 bases. Germline-derived CDR1 and CDR2 are SGDLS and YYNGEE. J was trimmed by 6 bases and V by 4 bases; bases with no gene match: 7. The CDR3 is made up of 17 amino acids.